The T cell receptor beta chain described here comes from a study of T cell responses to AZD1222 COVID-19 vaccine. Study outcomes and limitations: It was only after the peak T cell response that any repertoires were sampled. Seropositive AZD1222 recipients at baseline numbered only five or six. Per reports, nearly half of all spike-specific TCRs target regions that are unmutated in variants. Donors in the cohort were predominantly white British and more often female, and clonal diversity was possibly underestimated.

This CDR3 region has 15 residues. Germline CDR1 SGHAT, CDR2 FQNNGV. The V end lost 4 bases, the J end lost 1 base, and 13 bases lay between the germline ends. For this clone: Its antigen is undetermined.

The repertoire was sequenced with immunoSEQ multiplex PCR; TCRdb's copy has only in-frame clones and lacks some. The sample includes about 110,000 clones, roughly 87% of them seen just once. The source was peripheral blood, collected 28 days after the second AZD1222 dose. This TCR was sampled from an adult who received the AZD1222 COVID-19 vaccine. The chain links TRBV11-2 to TRBJ1-1; the D gene is possibly TRBD1 (5 bases). The CDR3 sequence is CASSYTATENTEAFF. DNA for the CDR3: TGTGCCAGCAGCTACACGGCGACAGAGAACACTGAAGCTTTCTTT.